Described below is a single T cell receptor (beta chain) sequence and its context. The antigen remains undetermined. A single record per CDR3 protein comes from TCRdb applying MiXCR to the reads. Of 100,000 or so distinct CDR3 sequences in the sample, around 40% are singletons; the top ten hold about 76%. The record originates from a study of T cell repertoires in cytomegalovirus infection. Study-wide background: Public TCR beta signatures were indicative of both CMV infection and a matching HLA type.

The CDR3 loop spans 13 amino acids. The germline V and J ends were trimmed by 3 bases and 3 bases, with 8 bases remaining between them. Germline assignment: CDR1 SNHLY and CDR2 FYNNEI. Whole-study findings and limits: Cumulated frequencies of public TCR beta families served to identify carriers of CMV plus the relevant HLA. The ex vivo response was dominated by HLA-C-restricted CMV-specific TCR beta clonotypes.

This sequence joins TRBV2 and TRBJ1-2, with D uncertain. The TCR sequence derives from a human donor in good health (CMV status not recorded). Some clones in this sample may be carry-over from other donors' samples. This specimen was CD8+ T cells from cultured PBMCs, taken from culture after CMV antigen stimulation. DNA for the CDR3: TGTGCCAGCAGTGATGGGGATGACTATGGCTACACCTTC. Translation gives CASSDGDDYGYTF.